Below are 32 T cell receptor beta chains sequenced from a single sample in a study of shared clonotypes between healthy human individuals. Libraries were prepared by immunoSEQ multiplex PCR; TCRdb keeps only in-frame clonotypes and omits some of them. The sample records about 2.3 million clones, approximately 93% being singletons. Sequencing used naive CD4+ T cells from PBMCs. The subset is: CD45RA+ positively selected. The origin of the receptors is a young man in good health. Some clones in this sample may be carry-over from other donors' samples.

The chain's CDR3 is CASSRSGRKDEQFF. Here the CDR3 DNA reads TGTGCCAGCAGCCGGAGCGGGAGAAAGGATGAGCAGTTCTTC. The chain links TRBV7-2 to TRBJ2-1; 8 bases fit TRBD2. Looked up from germline, CDR1 is SGHTA and CDR2 is FQGNSA. The CDR3 length is 14 residues. V dropped 5 bases and J dropped 8; count of bases not matched to a gene: 8. Using reference TRBV7-2 and TRBJ2-1 for the parts outside the CDR3, the full variable domain is GAGVSQSPSNKVTEKGKDVELRCDPISGHTALYWYRQSLGQGLEFLIYFQGNSAPDKSGLPSDRFSAERTGGSVSTLTIQRTQQEDSAVYLCASSRSGRKDEQFFGPGTRLTVL.

The V call is TRBV28, the J call TRBJ1-5; TRBD1 agrees at 7 bases. The CDR3 runs 13 residues. Germline loops: CDR1 MDHEN, CDR2 SYDVKM. J lost 3 bases, V lost 6 bases, and 2 bases had no gene match. The CDR3: CASRTGVNQPQHF. The DNA for the CDR3 is TGTGCCAGCAGAACAGGGGTCAATCAGCCCCAGCATTTT.

The rearrangement links TRBV14 to TRBJ2-1; D ambiguous. Trimming cost V 5 bases and J 0 bases, with 11 bases left between them. CDR1 is SGHDN, CDR2 FVKESK, per germline. The CDR3 contains 15 residues. The CDR3 loop reads CASSKWASSYNEQFF. Written as DNA, the CDR3 is TGTGCCAGCAGCAAGTGGGCTAGCTCCTACAATGAGCAGTTCTTC. The entire variable domain, with the rest obtained from reference TRBV14 and TRBJ2-1, is as follows: EAGVTQFPSHSVIEKGQTVTLRCDPISGHDNLYWYRRVMGKEIKFLLHFVKESKQDESGMPNNRFLAERTGGTYSTLKVQPAELEDSGVYFCASSKWASSYNEQFFGPGTRLTVL.

In nucleotides, the CDR3 is TGTGCCAGCAGTCGAATTCGGGGGACGAGGTCTTATGCGAACACCGGGGAGCTGTTTTTT. Translation: CASSRIRGTRSYANTGELFF. This sequence joins TRBV28 and TRBJ2-2, with D perhaps TRBD2 (6 bases). This CDR3 spans 20 amino acids. The V end lost 5 bases, the J end lost 0 bases, and 25 bases lay between the germline ends. Germline CDR1 and CDR2: MDHEN and SYDVKM.

This chain connects TRBV30 to TRBJ1-3, with D possibly being TRBD1 (5 bases). V dropped 3 bases and J dropped 4 bases, with 25 bases sitting between them. Germline CDR1 and CDR2: GTSNPN and SVGIG (reference sequence). The CDR3 is 18 residues long. CDR3 amino acids: CAWSGARAARFEGNTIYF. The CDR3 DNA reads as TGTGCCTGGAGCGGAGCCAGGGCAGCCCGATTTGAAGGAAACACCATATATTTT.

This rearrangement joins TRBV9 to TRBJ2-5; D is unresolved. From germline, CDR1 is SGDLS and CDR2 YYNGEE. The length of the CDR3 is 13 residues. Deletions cut 7 bases from V and 2 bases from J, with 12 bases between. CDR3 region: CASADVGQETQYF. The CDR3 region has the DNA TGTGCCAGCGCTGACGTGGGTCAAGAGACCCAGTACTTC.

V gene TRBV28 combines with J gene TRBJ2-7; 8 bases line up with TRBD1. The CDR3 is made up of 15 amino acids. Per germline, CDR1 MDHEN and CDR2 SYDVKM. Trimming cost V 5 bases and J 5 bases; bases outside gene matches: 11. CDR3 residues: CASSPHRQGNDEQYF. The CDR3 DNA is TGTGCCAGCAGTCCCCATCGACAGGGGAACGACGAGCAGTACTTC.

This clone was seen once. The chain joins TRBV2 to TRBJ2-2, with 10 bases fitting TRBD2. In germline, CDR1 is SNHLY, CDR2 FYNNEI. The V segment lost 6 bases and the J segment 6 bases; nucleotides outside the gene matches: 4. The CDR3 has 14 amino acids. For the CDR3, the DNA is TGTGCCAGCAGCGTAGCGGGAGGTTCCGGGGAGCTGTTTTTT. Translated: CASSVAGGSGELFF.

This sequence joins TRBV5-1 and TRBJ1-1; D might be TRBD1 (6 bases). V lost 3 bases and J 3 bases, leaving 12 bases between the germline ends. The germline CDR1 and CDR2 sequences are SGHRS and YFSETQ. The CDR3 has 14 residues. CDR3 nucleotide sequence: TGCGCCAGCAGCTCAAACAGGGTGGACACTGAAGCTTTCTTT. Its translation is CASSSNRVDTEAFF.

V usage is TRBV5-1 and J usage is TRBJ2-7, with 7 bases aligning to TRBD2. Germline V gene data show CDR1 as SGHRS and CDR2 as YFSETQ. The length of the CDR3 is 13 residues. The ends lost 2 bases at V and 7 bases at J; junction bases unmatched: 6. The CDR3 spells CASSFTGGREQYF. The CDR3 DNA follows: TGCGCCAGCAGCTTTACGGGAGGTAGAGAGCAGTACTTC. Combining the CDR3 with reference TRBV5-1 and TRBJ2-7 gives the whole variable domain KAGVTQTPRYLIKTRGQQVTLSCSPISGHRSVSWYQQTPGQGLQFLFEYFSETQRNKGNFPGRFSGRQFSNSRSEMNVSTLELGDSALYLCASSFTGGREQYFGPGTRLTVT.

Details on this clone: Other DNA sequences in the same sample also yield this CDR3. The chain links TRBV7-2 to TRBJ1-3, with D possibly being TRBD1 (5 bases). Looked up from germline, CDR1 is SGHTA and CDR2 is FQGNSA. The CDR3 loop spans 15 amino acids. Trimming removed 2 bases from V and 1 base from J, with 9 bases in between. CDR3 protein: CASSLSAGSGNTIYF. In DNA, the CDR3 is TGTGCCAGCAGCTTATCGGCAGGGTCTGGAAACACCATATATTTT.

This clone was seen only a few times. Additional DNA sequences in this sample encode the identical CDR3. The rearrangement links TRBV7-9 to TRBJ1-5, with D possibly being TRBD1 (6 bases). V was pared by 3 bases and J by 4 bases, with 7 bases between. There are 13 residues in the CDR3. Germline values: CDR1 SEHNR, CDR2 FQNEAQ (reference sequence). The CDR3 nucleotides are TGTGCCAGCAGCTTGGGGGCTAATCAGCCCCAGCATTTT. Translated: CASSLGANQPQHF.

The chain links TRBV7-2 to TRBJ2-1, with no clear D. In germline, CDR1 is SGHTA, CDR2 FQGNSA. The CDR3 contains 12 residues. V gave up 1 base and J gave up 9 bases, with 7 bases separating them. CDR3 sequence: CASSLVDVEQFF. CDR3 nucleotide sequence: TGTGCCAGCAGCTTAGTGGATGTTGAGCAGTTCTTC.

The rearrangement joins TRBV7-3 to TRBJ2-1, with 10 bases lining up with TRBD1. The length of the CDR3 is 15 residues. The trim removed 5 bases at V and 4 bases at J, leaving 5 bases unmatched. CDR1 and CDR2 (germline): SGHTA, FQGTGA. CDR3 nucleotide sequence: TGTGCCAGCAGCCGGGACAGGGGCTATTACAATGAGCAGTTCTTC. Protein: CASSRDRGYYNEQFF. Complete variable domain (other parts from reference TRBV7-3 and TRBJ2-1): GAGVSQTPSNKVTEKGKYVELRCDPISGHTALYWYRQSLGQGPEFLIYFQGTGAADDSGLPNDRFFAVRPEGSVSTLKIQRTERGDSAVYLCASSRDRGYYNEQFFGPGTRLTVL.

The chain joins TRBV6-1 to TRBJ2-7; 10 nucleotides line up with TRBD2. J was trimmed by 5 bases and V by 4 bases; bases with no gene match: 5. Germline lookup yields CDR1 MNHNS and CDR2 SASEGT. This CDR3 comprises 14 residues. The CDR3 nucleotides read TGTGCCAGCAGTGTATCTAGCGGGAGAGACGAGCAGTACTTC. Amino acid sequence: CASSVSSGRDEQYF.

The V gene is TRBV18, the J gene TRBJ1-2; 8 bases match TRBD1. The V gene's germline CDR1 is KGHSH and CDR2 LQKENI. Trimming cost V 4 bases and J 2 bases; bases outside gene matches: 6. This CDR3 is built from 15 residues. The CDR3 loop reads CASSLSGQGNYGYTF. The CDR3 DNA follows: TGTGCCAGCTCACTATCCGGACAGGGCAACTATGGCTACACCTTC.

This sequence joins TRBV4-3 and TRBJ2-1, with 11 bases aligning to TRBD2. The V and J ends lost 4 bases and 10 bases, in that order; junction bases with no gene match: 12. CDR3 length equals 16 residues. Per germline, CDR1 LGHNA and CDR2 YSLEER. CDR3 nucleotides: TGCGCCAGCAGCCCAATAGCGGGAGGGCCGCCTGGGGAGCAGTTCTTC. Translation gives CASSPIAGGPPGEQFF.

The rearrangement uses TRBV9 and TRBJ1-2; no reliable D call. V lost 0 bases to trimming and J lost 4 bases, with 10 bases between them. The CDR3 totals 14 residues. From germline, CDR1 is SGDLS and CDR2 YYNGEE. The CDR3 DNA reads as TGTGCCAGCAGCGTAGACGAAGGAGCCTATGGCTACACCTTC. Amino acids: CASSVDEGAYGYTF. The whole variable domain, remainder taken from reference TRBV9 and TRBJ1-2, is DSGVTQTPKHLITATGQRVTLRCSPRSGDLSVYWYQQSLDQGLQFLIQYYNGEERAKGNILERFSAQQFPDLHSELNLSSLELGDSALYFCASSVDEGAYGYTFGSGTRLTVV.

The CDR3 coding sequence is TGTGCCAGCAGTTCAGGGGGCGCTAGATACTATGGCTACACCTTC. Its protein is CASSSGGARYYGYTF. The chain recombines TRBV28 with TRBJ1-2; 8 nucleotides align to TRBD1. CDR3 length: 15 residues. Germline assignment: CDR1 MDHEN and CDR2 SYDVKM. V dropped 4 bases and J dropped 3; count of bases not matched to a gene: 7.

The V gene is TRBV5-1, the J gene TRBJ1-3; maybe TRBD1 (5 bases). The CDR3 covers 15 residues. Germline lookup yields CDR1 SGHRS and CDR2 YFSETQ. V lost 6 bases, J lost 2 bases, and 15 bases lay in between. The CDR3 spells CASTGGGTPGNTIYF. The CDR3 DNA follows: TGCGCCAGCACCGGCGGGGGAACCCCTGGAAACACCATATATTTT.

The chain is built from TRBV2 and TRBJ1-5; no clear D. The germline V gene encodes CDR1 SNHLY and CDR2 FYNNEI. CDR3 length: 13 residues. The ends were cut back, 7 bases at V and 8 bases at J, with 15 bases in the middle. The CDR3 here is CASTRATLEPQHF. CDR3 coding DNA: TGTGCCAGCACAAGAGCCACCCTAGAGCCCCAGCATTTT.

The rearrangement links TRBV7-6 to TRBJ1-5; the D is unclear. The CDR3 contains 15 residues. The V gene's germline CDR1 is SGHVS and CDR2 FNYEAQ. V was cut by 1 base and J by 2 bases, with 9 bases left in between. The CDR3 nucleotides are TGTGCCAGCAGCTTAGAAAACAGTGGCAATCAGCCCCAGCATTTT. Translated, it gives CASSLENSGNQPQHF. Variable domain in full (rest from reference TRBV7-6 and TRBJ1-5): GAGVSQSPRYKVTKRGQDVALRCDPISGHVSLYWYRQALGQGPEFLTYFNYEAQQDKSGLPNDRFSAERPEGSISTLTIQRTEQRDSAMYRCASSLENSGNQPQHFGDGTRLSIL.

The rearrangement links TRBV29-1 to TRBJ2-5, with TRBD1 as a possible D gene (6 bases). V lost 7 bases and J 2 bases, leaving 20 bases between the germline ends. The CDR3 runs to 15 residues. Per germline, CDR1 SQVTM and CDR2 ANQGSEA. CDR3 bases: TGCAGCGCCGGACAGCGGACGACGACTCAAGAGACCCAGTACTTC. Encoded protein: CSAGQRTTTQETQYF.

This chain connects TRBV6-5 to TRBJ2-3; D is undetermined. V dropped 6 bases and J dropped 6 bases, with 10 bases sitting between them. The length of the CDR3 is 12 residues. Germline V gives CDR1 MNHEY, CDR2 SVGAGI. DNA of the CDR3: TGTGCCAGCAGCAACACATTTGATACGCAGTATTTT. Translation: CASSNTFDTQYF.

This chain joins TRBV11-1 and TRBJ2-1; a possible D gene is TRBD2 (6 bases). Trimming left V 5 bases short and J 8 bases short, with 13 bases between. CDR1 and CDR2 from the germline V gene are SGHAT and FQDESV (reference sequence). This CDR3 has 13 residues. The DNA of the CDR3 is TGTGCCAGCAGCCTGGGACTTAGGTATGAGCAGTTCTTC. Its protein is CASSLGLRYEQFF.

The rearrangement uses TRBV6-6 and TRBJ2-3; 12 nucleotides match TRBD2. The CDR3 loop spans 15 amino acids. Germline CDR1 MNHNY, CDR2 SVGAGI (reference sequence). Trimming at V came to 6 bases and at J to 3 bases, leaving 4 bases not matched to a gene. CDR3: CASRGLAGRTDTQYF. The CDR3 DNA sequence: TGTGCCAGCAGAGGACTAGCGGGAAGAACAGATACGCAGTATTTT.

This clone was picked up one time. V and J are TRBV6-1 and TRBJ1-2; no clear D. V lost 4 bases to trimming and J lost 5 bases, with 17 bases between them. Germline V gene lookup returns CDR1 MNHNS and CDR2 SASEGT. CDR3 length equals 15 residues. The CDR3: CASSADELGGYGYTF. The CDR3 DNA follows: TGTGCCAGCAGTGCCGACGAACTTGGCGGTTATGGCTACACCTTC.

The gene calls are TRBV7-9 and TRBJ1-4, with 8 bases lining up with TRBD1. Germline V gene lookup returns CDR1 SEHNR and CDR2 FQNEAQ (reference sequence). The trim removed 5 bases at V and 5 bases at J, leaving 7 bases unmatched. The length of the CDR3 is 15 residues. CDR3 nucleotides: TGTGCCAGCAGCACCGTGACAGGGGCAAATGAAAAACTGTTTTTT. Encoded protein: CASSTVTGANEKLFF.

V is TRBV5-7 and J is TRBJ2-3, with D tentatively TRBD2 (5 bases). TRBV5-7 is placed among ORFs of uncertain function. The CDR3 loop spans 15 amino acids. V shed 2 bases and J shed 5 bases, with 15 bases lying between them. The chain's CDR3 is CASSLRLEVGDTQYF. The CDR3 DNA is TGTGCCAGCAGCTTACGACTGGAGGTAGGAGATACGCAGTATTTT.

This chain joins TRBV29-1 and TRBJ2-1; D remains ambiguous. Germline V lookup: CDR1 SQVTM, CDR2 ANQGSEA. V dropped 7 bases and J dropped 0 bases, with 13 bases sitting between them. The CDR3 runs to 14 residues. For the CDR3, the DNA is TGCAGCGGGCGAGGCCCCCGCTCCTACAATGAGCAGTTCTTC. Translated, it gives CSGRGPRSYNEQFF.

The rearrangement uses TRBV29-1 and TRBJ2-7; D is possibly TRBD1 (6 bases). Looked up from germline, CDR1 is SQVTM and CDR2 is ANQGSEA. V shed 6 bases and J shed 5 bases, with 17 bases lying between them. The CDR3 extends over 13 amino acids. The CDR3 spells CSVAGTPRDEQYF. The CDR3, as DNA: TGCAGCGTGGCCGGGACACCCAGGGACGAGCAGTACTTC.

The V and J genes are TRBV6-5 and TRBJ2-1; perhaps D is TRBD1 or TRBD2 (5 bases each). Trimming stripped 6 bases from V and 4 bases from J, with 16 bases between. Germline lookup yields CDR1 MNHEY and CDR2 SVGAGI. This CDR3 region has 15 residues. The chain's CDR3 is CASSLMWGSYNEQFF. The CDR3 DNA follows: TGTGCCAGCAGCCTAATGTGGGGGTCATACAATGAGCAGTTCTTC.